The T cell receptor (beta chain) described here comes from a study of T cell responses to AZD1222 COVID-19 vaccine. Points from the study as a whole: Regions 160-218 and 743-854 held dominance among vaccine-associated CD4 TCRs, which spanned spike. Reports say nearly half of spike-specific TCRs go after unmutated variant regions.

As to this clone: The antigen is not known.

This CDR3 is 14 amino acids long. Trimming at V came to 3 bases and at J to 4 bases, leaving 0 bases not matched to a gene. Germline V gene sequence: CDR1 KGHSH, CDR2 LQKENI. Assay: immunoSEQ multiplex PCR; the TCRdb copy retains only in-frame clones and omits some. The data hold 150,000 to 200,000 clones, with around 92% observed a single time. The TCR sequence derives from an adult in good health. The chain employs TRBV18 and TRBJ1-6, with TRBD1 matching 7 bases. This material consisted of peripheral blood, taken on day 0 of AZD1222 vaccination. The CDR3 loop reads CASSPGQYNSPLHF. In DNA, the CDR3 is TGTGCCAGCTCACCGGGACAGTATAATTCACCCCTCCACTTT.